The present T cell receptor beta chain was sequenced within a study of T-cell reconstitution after alpha-beta-depleted transplantation in children. V was cut by 4 bases and J by 1 base, with 11 bases left in between. Germline assignment: CDR1 MNHEY and CDR2 SVGAGI. The CDR3 loop spans 14 amino acids. Preparation of the TCRbeta library was carried out with unique molecular identifiers. TCRdb re-derived calls from the PCR reads in MiXCR, one entry per CDR3 protein. Of under 850,000 distinct CDR3 sequences in the sample, approximately 14% are singletons; the top ten hold about 0.77%. This clonotype was seen repeatedly, ten times or more.

This clonotype was sampled from a girl aged 2-15 years with congenital amegakaryocytic thrombocytopenia, due to receive a stem cell transplant. This chain links TRBV6-5 with TRBJ2-7; D is ambiguous. Here the sequenced sample was PBMCs, taken before TCRalphabeta/CD19-depleted stem cell transplant. The CDR3 DNA follows: TGTGCCAGCAGTTTATCAGCAATTTCCTACGAGCAGTACTTC. Translation gives CASSLSAISYEQYF.